The 31 T cell receptor beta chains below were found in one sample sequenced in a study of identifying expanded T cells in peripheral blood. Sequenced by immunoSEQ multiplex PCR; TCRdb stores in-frame clones only, minus some. The sample includes 100,000 or so clones, around 88% seen only once; the top ten take approximately 17%. The specimen was blood. The origin of the receptors is a person aged 18 to 70 in good health.

Written as DNA, the CDR3 is TGTGCCAGCAGCTTCAGAGGAAGCGCTGAAGCTTTCTTT. Translating gives CASSFRGSAEAFF. The V call is TRBV7-2, the J call TRBJ1-1; D unclear. Germline V lookup: CDR1 SGHTA, CDR2 FQGNSA. The CDR3 is made up of 13 amino acids. V was trimmed by 3 bases and J by 6 bases, leaving 11 bases between them.

Judged by abundance, this clone is medium-sized. This chain connects TRBV18 to TRBJ2-1, with D perhaps matching TRBD1 or TRBD2 (5 bases each). The CDR3 consists of 16 residues. Germline V gene sequence: CDR1 KGHSH, CDR2 LQKENI. The ends were cut back, 1 base at V and 7 bases at J, with 17 bases in the middle. The CDR3 sequence: CASSPLPLTEGNEQFF. CDR3 in DNA: TGTGCCAGCTCACCACTACCATTGACAGAGGGGAATGAGCAGTTCTTC.

The chain couples TRBV7-2 to TRBJ2-1; D ambiguous. CDR3 length: 12 amino acids. V shed 4 bases and J shed 5 bases, with 6 bases lying between them. Germline values: CDR1 SGHTA, CDR2 FQGNSA. CDR3 loop: CASSSFNNEQFF. The CDR3 DNA is TGTGCCAGCAGCTCCTTCAACAATGAGCAGTTCTTC.

This clone appeared a few times. The rearrangement uses TRBV10-1 and TRBJ2-5; a possible D gene is TRBD2 (5 bases). Per germline, CDR1 WNHNN and CDR2 SYGVQD (reference sequence). This CDR3 comprises 9 residues. V shed 11 bases and J shed 6 bases, with 7 bases lying between them. In DNA form, the CDR3 reads TGCGCCTCCGGGAAGACCCAGTACTTC. It translates to CASGKTQYF.

This rearrangement joins TRBV5-8 to TRBJ2-3; tentatively, D is TRBD1 (5 bases). The CDR3 sequence is 16 residues long. The V and J ends lost 1 base and 2 bases respectively, with 14 bases between them. CDR1 SGHTS and CDR2 YDEGEE come from the germline V gene. DNA of the CDR3: TGTGCCAGCAGCTTGTACCAACAGGTTACCACAGATACGCAGTATTTT. It encodes CASSLYQQVTTDTQYF.

This chain links TRBV7-9 with TRBJ2-3, with D possibly being TRBD1 (5 bases). This CDR3 comprises 15 residues. Germline V gene sequence: CDR1 SEHNR, CDR2 FQNEAQ (reference sequence). V lost 5 bases to trimming and J lost 3 bases, with 15 bases between them. CDR3 nucleotides: TGTGCCAGCAGCGGTTGGACAAAACGGACAGATACGCAGTATTTT. Translating it yields CASSGWTKRTDTQYF.

This clone was counted between two and nine times. The J gene is TRBJ1-2, the V gene TRBV6-5; no clear D. Germline loops: CDR1 MNHEY, CDR2 SVGAGI. The CDR3 contains 15 residues. Trimming stripped 8 bases from V and 9 bases from J, with 25 bases between. The chain's CDR3 is CASSSVASGPSSYTF. The CDR3 DNA follows: TGTGCCAGCTCCTCAGTTGCTAGCGGACCGTCAAGCTACACCTTC.

The V gene is TRBV25-1, the J gene TRBJ1-4, with D perhaps TRBD1 (5 bases). The CDR3 runs to 15 residues. The V and J ends lost 8 bases and 11 bases respectively, with 24 bases between them. CDR1 and CDR2 from the germline V gene are MGHDK and SYGVNS. The CDR3 DNA sequence: TGTGCCAGCGGCTCTAGTACAGGTCCCAGTGGGAAACTGTTTTTT. It specifies CASGSSTGPSGKLFF.

The chain recombines TRBV28 with TRBJ1-5; D ambiguous. The germline V gene has CDR1 MDHEN and CDR2 SYDVKM. V was cut by 6 bases and J by 3 bases, with 12 bases left in between. CDR3 length: 14 amino acids. CDR3 bases: TGTGCCAGCAGCTCAAATGGGCTCAATCAGCCCCAGCATTTT. It yields the protein CASSSNGLNQPQHF.

This sequence joins TRBV9 and TRBJ1-6; 9 bases line up with TRBD1. There are 15 residues in the CDR3. CDR1 and CDR2 from the germline V gene are SGDLS and YYNGEE. The V and J ends lost 0 bases and 6 bases, in that order; junction bases with no gene match: 1. CDR3 sequence: CASSVDRGLNSPLHF. The CDR3 DNA follows: TGTGCCAGCAGCGTAGACAGGGGGCTTAATTCACCCCTCCACTTT.

The chain combines TRBV30 with TRBJ2-1; 13 bases agree with TRBD2. V trimming: 5 bases; J trimming: 9 bases; junction bases outside the gene matches: 10. This CDR3 comprises 15 residues. Germline CDR1 reads GTSNPN; CDR2 reads SVGIG (reference sequence). The DNA for the CDR3 is TGTGCCTGGGAGTACGGACTAGCGGGGGTTGGTGAGCAGTTCTTC. Translating it yields CAWEYGLAGVGEQFF.

This clone has just a few counts. The rearrangement links TRBV19 to TRBJ2-2, with D unresolved. Germline V gene data show CDR1 as LNHDA and CDR2 as SQIVND (reference sequence). The CDR3 contains 12 residues. V lost 10 bases to trimming and J lost 7 bases, with 13 bases between them. As DNA, the CDR3 is TGTGCCACCCTTGGTGGAATCGGGGAGCTGTTTTTT. This sequence encodes CATLGGIGELFF.

Here the CDR3 reads CAWSQGTPYNSPLHF. In DNA form, the CDR3 reads TGTGCCTGGAGTCAAGGGACTCCCTATAATTCACCCCTCCACTTT. The genes are TRBV30 and TRBJ1-6, with D possibly being TRBD1 (5 bases). CDR3 size: 15 residues. The germline V and J ends were trimmed by 2 bases and 2 bases, with 10 bases remaining between them. Germline V gene lookup returns CDR1 GTSNPN and CDR2 SVGIG (reference sequence).

V is TRBV27 and J is TRBJ1-5; D not certain. The CDR3 extends over 17 amino acids. The germline V gene has CDR1 MNHEY and CDR2 SMNVEV (reference sequence). Trimming left V 5 bases short and J 2 bases short, with 19 bases between. The CDR3 sequence is CASSPSGMGSGNQPQHF. CDR3 bases: TGTGCCAGCAGTCCCTCGGGTATGGGAAGCGGCAATCAGCCCCAGCATTTT.

This clone was found a few times. This chain joins TRBV19 and TRBJ1-5, with TRBD1 identical over 8 bases. Germline V lookup: CDR1 LNHDA, CDR2 SQIVND (reference sequence). V shed 5 bases and J 8 bases; nucleotides not matched to a gene: 14. There are 16 residues in the CDR3. The DNA of the CDR3 is TGTGCCAGTAGTGATCGCCGGGACAGGATCGGGAAGCCCCAGCATTTT. It codes for CASSDRRDRIGKPQHF.

V usage is TRBV5-1 and J usage is TRBJ1-2; the D is unclear. Germline values: CDR1 SGHRS, CDR2 YFSETQ. This CDR3 has 15 amino acids. Trimming cost V 4 bases and J 8 bases, with 21 bases left between them. The CDR3 region is CASSETPFASTGYTF. CDR3 DNA sequence: TGCGCCAGCAGCGAGACGCCCTTCGCCAGTACCGGCTACACCTTC.

The chain couples TRBV5-1 to TRBJ1-1; 7 positions agree with TRBD1. V lost 5 bases and J lost 0; bases outside the gene matches: 4. The CDR3 is 14 amino acids. Germline V gene sequence: CDR1 SGHRS, CDR2 YFSETQ. CDR3 in DNA: TGCGCCAGCAGACAGGGGATAATGAACACTGAAGCTTTCTTT. Translation gives CASRQGIMNTEAFF.

A few counts support this clone. The rearrangement uses TRBV4-2 and TRBJ1-6; TRBD1 aligns across 7 bases. J was trimmed by 4 bases and V by 5 bases; bases with no gene match: 8. Germline V gene sequence: CDR1 LGHNA, CDR2 YNFKEQ. The CDR3 is 16 residues long. CDR3 nucleotide sequence: TGTGCCAGCAGCTTAAAGGGGGGACAGTATAATTCACCCCTCCACTTT. It translates to CASSLKGGQYNSPLHF.

This sequence joins TRBV5-6 and TRBJ2-1, with D unclear. There are 12 residues in the CDR3. The V and J ends lost 4 bases and 2 bases respectively, with 4 bases between them. Germline CDR1 and CDR2: SGHDT and YYEEEE. This CDR3 reads CASSQAYNEQFF. The CDR3, as DNA: TGTGCCAGCAGCCAAGCCTACAATGAGCAGTTCTTC. Drawing the rest from reference TRBV5-6 and TRBJ2-1, the complete variable domain is DAGVTQSPTHLIKTRGQQVTLRCSPKSGHDTVSWYQQALGQGPQFIFQYYEEEERQRGNFPDRFSGHQFPNYSSELNVNALLLGDSALYLCASSQAYNEQFFGPGTRLTVL.

This chain uses TRBV29-1 with TRBJ1-1, with D unresolved. V lost 3 bases, J lost 0 bases, and 5 bases lay in between. This CDR3 spans 12 amino acids. Germline CDR1 reads SQVTM; CDR2 reads ANQGSEA. The CDR3 region is CSVEPMNTEAFF. CDR3 DNA sequence: TGCAGCGTTGAGCCCATGAACACTGAAGCTTTCTTT.

This chain uses TRBV29-1 with TRBJ2-7, with D hard to call. Germline V gene data show CDR1 as SQVTM and CDR2 as ANQGSEA. The CDR3 has 13 residues. Trimming removed 3 bases from V and 0 bases from J, with 9 bases in between. The CDR3 coding sequence is TGCAGCGTTGACGACCGGAGCTCCTACGAGCAGTACTTC. This encodes CSVDDRSSYEQYF.

V is TRBV29-1 and J is TRBJ2-3; 12 bases match TRBD2. Germline CDR1 and CDR2: SQVTM and ANQGSEA. V shed 6 bases and J 12 bases; nucleotides not matched to a gene: 10. This CDR3 contains 13 residues. The CDR3 DNA reads TGCAGCGTCCACCCGACTAGCGGGGGTGTTCAGTATTTT. Translated, it gives CSVHPTSGGVQYF.

This sequence joins TRBV28 and TRBJ2-1; 10 nucleotides align to TRBD2. This CDR3 is built from 15 residues. CDR1 is MDHEN and CDR2 is SYDVKM in the germline V gene. The ends lost 6 bases at V and 4 bases at J; junction bases unmatched: 6. CDR3 nucleotides: TGTGCCAGCAGCCTAGCGGGGGCCCAATACAATGAGCAGTTCTTC. The encoded protein is CASSLAGAQYNEQFF.

V and J are TRBV27 and TRBJ2-7, with 13 bases fitting TRBD2. With V trimmed by 0 bases and J by 1 base, 3 bases remained unmatched. Germline CDR1 reads MNHEY; CDR2 reads SMNVEV (reference sequence). The CDR3 is 17 amino acids. The CDR3 DNA sequence: TGTGCCAGCAGTTTATCGACTAGCGGGGGGATGTCCTACGAGCAGTACTTC. It encodes CASSLSTSGGMSYEQYF.

The chain uses TRBV5-6 and TRBJ2-4; D remains ambiguous. The CDR3 is made up of 16 amino acids. Trimming removed 4 bases at V and 3 bases at J, with 17 bases between. Germline V gives CDR1 SGHDT, CDR2 YYEEEE. CDR3 sequence: CASSPPGDTYKNIQYF. In DNA, the CDR3 is TGTGCCAGCAGCCCGCCTGGGGATACCTACAAAAACATTCAGTACTTC.

J is TRBJ1-2 and V is TRBV11-3; 8 bases fit TRBD1. Germline-derived CDR1 and CDR2 are SGHNT and YENEEA. V lost 1 base to trimming and J lost 4 bases; unmatched junction nucleotides: 11. This CDR3 comprises 17 residues. The CDR3: CASSLGGQGEDFYGYTF. The CDR3 DNA is TGTGCCAGCAGCTTAGGAGGACAGGGCGAAGACTTCTATGGCTACACCTTC.

J is TRBJ2-5 and V is TRBV11-2; TRBD2 agrees at 7 bases. V lost 5 bases to trimming and J lost 2 bases; unmatched junction nucleotides: 8. Germline assignment: CDR1 SGHAT and CDR2 FQNNGV. The CDR3 runs 15 residues. The CDR3 DNA is TGTGCCAGCAGCGCAATAGCGGGCGTACAAGAGACCCAGTACTTC. It is translated as CASSAIAGVQETQYF.

The V gene is TRBV5-1, the J gene TRBJ2-7, with a possible D match to TRBD2 (5 bases). The CDR3 has 14 amino acids. V was shortened by 4 bases and J by 2 bases, with 13 bases between the two germline ends. Germline CDR1 reads SGHRS; CDR2 reads YFSETQ. Here the CDR3 reads CASSILDGAYEQYF. CDR3 DNA: TGCGCCAGCAGCATCTTAGACGGGGCCTACGAGCAGTACTTC.

The chain combines TRBV6-5 with TRBJ1-4, with a weak D call TRBD1 (5 bases). Germline V CDR1 and CDR2: MNHEY, SVGAGI. The CDR3 extends over 11 amino acids. Trimming removed 9 bases at V and 8 bases at J, with 10 bases between. This CDR3 reads CASGRGEKLFF. CDR3 nucleotide sequence: TGTGCCAGTGGGCGGGGGGAAAAACTGTTTTTT.

The chain has TRBV6-1 and TRBJ1-3; no firm D call. V lost 4 bases to trimming and J lost 4 bases, with 11 bases between them. The CDR3 has 14 residues. Germline CDR1 MNHNS, CDR2 SASEGT. This CDR3 reads CASSGGPSGNTIYF. The DNA for the CDR3 is TGTGCCAGCAGTGGCGGGCCCTCGGGAAACACCATATATTTT.

This clone was recorded once. The gene calls are TRBV7-9 and TRBJ1-5, with D unclear. The CDR3 length is 19 residues. V was trimmed by 0 bases and J by 0 bases, leaving 18 bases between them. Germline CDR1 reads SEHNR; CDR2 reads FQNEAQ (reference sequence). CDR3 sequence reads: CASSLAFGENEYSNQPQHF. In DNA, the CDR3 is TGTGCCAGCAGCTTAGCGTTTGGTGAGAACGAATATAGCAATCAGCCCCAGCATTTT.